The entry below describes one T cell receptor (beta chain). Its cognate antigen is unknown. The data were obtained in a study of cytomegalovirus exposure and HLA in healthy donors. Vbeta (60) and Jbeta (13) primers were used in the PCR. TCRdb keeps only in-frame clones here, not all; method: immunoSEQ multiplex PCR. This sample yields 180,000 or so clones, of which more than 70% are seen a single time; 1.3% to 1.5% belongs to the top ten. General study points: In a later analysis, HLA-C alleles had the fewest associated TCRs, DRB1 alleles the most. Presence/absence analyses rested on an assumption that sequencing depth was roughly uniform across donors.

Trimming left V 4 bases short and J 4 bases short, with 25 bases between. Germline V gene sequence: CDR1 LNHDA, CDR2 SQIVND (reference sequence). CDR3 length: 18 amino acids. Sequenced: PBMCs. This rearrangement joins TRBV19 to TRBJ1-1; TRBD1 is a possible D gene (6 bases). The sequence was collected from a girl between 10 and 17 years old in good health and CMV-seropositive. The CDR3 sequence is CASSTRSMGFQGSTEAFF. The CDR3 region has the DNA TGTGCCAGTAGTACCAGATCGATGGGCTTCCAGGGGAGCACTGAAGCTTTCTTT.